The clone carrying this T cell receptor beta chain was seen more than once but under ten times. This sample is drawn from a study of T cells after yellow fever vaccination. TCRdb processed the 5' RACE reads anew with MiXCR; each CDR3 protein has one entry. Altogether 300,000 to 400,000 distinct CDR3 sequences are present, 8.7% being singletons, with the ten largest covering over 15%. This clonotype was sampled from a man aged 18 to 30 who received the YFV17D yellow fever vaccine. The sample was PBMCs, taken on the day of the first yellow fever vaccination.

This CDR3 reads CASSQDRRGRVQPQHF. CDR3 coding DNA: TGTGCCAGCAGCCAAGATCGGCGGGGGAGAGTTCAGCCCCAGCATTTT. V is TRBV4-2 and J is TRBJ1-5; a weak D match, TRBD1 (5 bases). Trimming cost V 0 bases and J 6 bases, with 15 bases left between them. Per germline, CDR1 LGHNA and CDR2 YNFKEQ. CDR3 length equals 16 residues.